Detailed here is one T cell receptor beta chain. Its antigen remains unknown. The sample comes from a study of OX40 agonist ivuxolimab in advanced cancers. Study background: Patient treatment consisted of intravenous ivuxolimab administration every 2 weeks at 0.01 to 10 mg/kg. The dose-escalation group included hepatocellular carcinoma, melanoma, renal cell carcinoma and head and neck cancer.

Study conclusions and caveats: The expanded peripheral T cells' antigen specificity was not determined.

Per germline, CDR1 SGHRS and CDR2 YFSETQ. CDR3 length: 14 amino acids. The junction had 2 bases not matched to a gene; V was cut back by 1 base and J by 5 bases. Assay: immunoSEQ multiplex PCR; the TCRdb copy retains only in-frame clones and omits some. Here the sample spans roughly 69,000 clones, around 87% being singletons. The chain couples TRBV5-1 to TRBJ2-1; TRBD2 agrees at 8 bases. This clonotype was sampled from an adult with an advanced solid tumor such as melanoma, head and neck, liver or kidney cancer. The material sequenced was CD4+ or CD8+ T cells sorted from blood, taken in a trial of the OX40 agonist ivuxolimab. The DNA for the CDR3 is TGCGCCAGCAGCTTGCGGGAGGGTCACAATGAGCAGTTCTTC. Protein product: CASSLREGHNEQFF. Full variable domain (outside the CDR3, taken from reference TRBV5-1 and TRBJ2-1): KAGVTQTPRYLIKTRGQQVTLSCSPISGHRSVSWYQQTPGQGLQFLFEYFSETQRNKGNFPGRFSGRQFSNSRSEMNVSTLELGDSALYLCASSLREGHNEQFFGPGTRLTVL.